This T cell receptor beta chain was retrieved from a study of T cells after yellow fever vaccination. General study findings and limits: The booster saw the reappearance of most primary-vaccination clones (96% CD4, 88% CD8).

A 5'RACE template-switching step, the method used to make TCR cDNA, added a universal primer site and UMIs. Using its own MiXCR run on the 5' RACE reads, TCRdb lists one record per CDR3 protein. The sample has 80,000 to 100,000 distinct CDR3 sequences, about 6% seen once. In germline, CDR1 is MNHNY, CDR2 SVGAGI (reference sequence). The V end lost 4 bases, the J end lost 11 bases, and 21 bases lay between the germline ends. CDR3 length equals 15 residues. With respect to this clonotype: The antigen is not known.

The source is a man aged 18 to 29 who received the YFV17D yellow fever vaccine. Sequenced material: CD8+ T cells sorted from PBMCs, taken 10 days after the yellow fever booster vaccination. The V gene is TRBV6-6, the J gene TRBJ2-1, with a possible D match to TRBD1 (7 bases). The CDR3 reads CASSFSVEGGQKQFF. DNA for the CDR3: TGTGCCAGCAGTTTCTCGGTAGAGGGGGGACAGAAGCAGTTCTTC.